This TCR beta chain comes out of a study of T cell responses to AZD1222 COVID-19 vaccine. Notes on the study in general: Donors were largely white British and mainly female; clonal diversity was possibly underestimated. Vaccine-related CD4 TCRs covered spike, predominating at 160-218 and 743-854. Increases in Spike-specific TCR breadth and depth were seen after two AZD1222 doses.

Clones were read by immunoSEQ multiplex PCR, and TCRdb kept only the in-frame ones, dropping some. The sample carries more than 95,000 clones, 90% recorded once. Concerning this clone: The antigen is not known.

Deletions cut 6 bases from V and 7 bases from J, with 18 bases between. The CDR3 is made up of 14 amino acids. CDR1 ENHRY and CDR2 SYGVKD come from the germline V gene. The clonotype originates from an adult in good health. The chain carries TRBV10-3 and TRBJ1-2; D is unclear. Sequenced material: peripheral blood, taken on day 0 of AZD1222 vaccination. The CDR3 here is CAIRAGLVVGGYTF. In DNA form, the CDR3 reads TGTGCCATCAGAGCCGGTCTAGTCGTTGGTGGCTACACCTTC.